Below, 23 T cell receptor beta chains from the same sample are listed, as sequenced in a study of blood T cells in healthy people across ages. Through a sample-barcoded 5' primer and a J-beta primer mix, a second PCR was run for about 6 to 11 cycles. One entry per CDR3 protein results from TCRdb running MiXCR on the 5' RACE reads. Of roughly 1,800,000 distinct CDR3 sequences listed, 40% to 55% were seen once; the top ten hold 2.1%. Input material: blood. The receptors come from a middle-aged woman in good health.

This clonotype was counted only a few times. J is TRBJ2-3 and V is TRBV6-1; D gene uncertain. Germline CDR1 MNHNS, CDR2 SASEGT. The CDR3 spans 11 residues. The germline V and J ends were trimmed by 6 bases and 6 bases, with 7 bases remaining between them. This CDR3 is CASRSYDTQYF. As DNA, the CDR3 is TGTGCCAGCAGGTCGTACGATACGCAGTATTTT.

This chain links TRBV11-2 with TRBJ2-3; D is perhaps TRBD1 or TRBD2 (6 bases each). The CDR3 extends over 16 amino acids. Deletions cut 6 bases from V and 0 bases from J, with 16 bases between. Per the germline V gene, CDR1 is SGHAT and CDR2 is FQNNGV. The CDR3 region is CASRDRRRGSTDTQYF. The DNA for the CDR3 is TGTGCCAGCAGAGACAGGCGGAGGGGCAGCACAGATACGCAGTATTTT. The full variable domain, rest sourced from reference TRBV11-2 and TRBJ2-3, is EAGVAQSPRYKIIEKRQSVAFWCNPISGHATLYWYQQILGQGPKLLIQFQNNGVVDDSQLPKDRFSAERLKGVDSTLKIQPAKLEDSAVYLCASRDRRRGSTDTQYFGPGTRLTVL.

The chain couples TRBV4-3 to TRBJ2-7, with D possibly called TRBD1 or TRBD2 (7 bases each). Trimming removed 1 base at V and 10 bases at J, with 26 bases between. Germline V gene data show CDR1 as LGHNA and CDR2 as YSLEER. This CDR3 comprises 17 residues. The CDR3 region has the DNA TGCGCCAGCAGCCAAGGATTCGAGGGGAGGGGGCATTGCGAACAGTACTTC. This codes for CASSQGFEGRGHCEQYF.

This clonotype was counted between two and nine times. V gene TRBV11-2 combines with J gene TRBJ2-1; D is uncertain. V was pared by 5 bases and J by 8 bases, with 16 bases between. From germline, CDR1 is SGHAT and CDR2 FQNNGV. CDR3 length: 14 amino acids. The CDR3 is CASSQDDSWDEQFF. In DNA form, the CDR3 reads TGTGCCAGCAGCCAGGACGACTCCTGGGATGAGCAGTTCTTC.

The V and J genes are TRBV11-1 and TRBJ2-1; the D gene is possibly TRBD1 (7 bases). Germline V gene lookup returns CDR1 SGHAT and CDR2 FQDESV (reference sequence). The V end lost 5 bases, the J end lost 3 bases, and 20 bases lay between the germline ends. The CDR3 sequence is 17 residues long. In DNA form, the CDR3 reads TGTGCCAGCAGCACCGACACCGGCCAGGGGGGCTACAATGAGCAGTTCTTC. Translation gives CASSTDTGQGGYNEQFF.

The genes are TRBV6-5 and TRBJ1-4; D gene unclear. This CDR3 region has 15 residues. CDR1 is MNHEY, CDR2 SVGAGI, per germline. The V and J ends lost 3 bases and 5 bases respectively, with 13 bases between them. This CDR3 is CASSYTVSRNEKLFF. The DNA of the CDR3 is TGTGCCAGCAGTTATACGGTTTCCCGAAATGAAAAACTGTTTTTT.

The CDR3 DNA sequence: TGCAGTGCCATCAAACAGGTGTCCTATGGCTACACCTTC. This translates into CSAIKQVSYGYTF. The chain carries TRBV20-1 and TRBJ1-2, with D possibly being TRBD1 (5 bases). The germline CDR1 and CDR2 sequences are DFQATT and SNEGSKA (reference sequence). V lost 6 bases, J lost 4 bases, and 15 bases lay in between. The CDR3 sequence is 13 residues long.

The gene calls are TRBV28 and TRBJ2-5, with D perhaps matching TRBD2 (5 bases). The germline CDR1 and CDR2 sequences are MDHEN and SYDVKM. CDR3 length equals 13 residues. Trimming left V 6 bases short and J 4 bases short, with 12 bases between. CDR3 bases: TGTGCCAGCAGCCCGGGATATCCAGAGACCCAGTACTTC. This sequence encodes CASSPGYPETQYF.

This clonotype was counted between two and nine times. The chain has TRBV20-1 and TRBJ2-2; TRBD2 matches 8 bases. Germline V gives CDR1 DFQATT, CDR2 SNEGSKA (reference sequence). V shed 3 bases and J 0 bases; nucleotides not matched to a gene: 3. This CDR3 spans 15 amino acids. The CDR3 DNA reads as TGCAGTGCTAGGCCGGGGGGGGCGAACACCGGGGAGCTGTTTTTT. This translates into CSARPGGANTGELFF.

This chain joins TRBV10-3 and TRBJ1-6, with 12 bases fitting TRBD1. Trimming removed 6 bases from V and 4 bases from J; junction bases left unmatched: 10. Germline-derived CDR1 and CDR2 are ENHRY and SYGVKD. This CDR3 has 18 amino acids. CDR3 DNA sequence: TGTGCCATCAGGCCGGGACAGGGGGCGAGCGGTTATAATTCACCCCTCCACTTT. This translates into CAIRPGQGASGYNSPLHF.

V usage is TRBV20-1 and J usage is TRBJ1-1; D is unclear. This CDR3 has 16 residues. CDR1 and CDR2 from the germline V gene are DFQATT and SNEGSKA (reference sequence). Trimming stripped 0 bases from V and 0 bases from J, with 14 bases between. This CDR3 is CSARDEVSRMNTEAFF. Written as DNA, the CDR3 is TGCAGTGCTAGAGATGAGGTCAGCCGGATGAACACTGAAGCTTTCTTT.

The chain joins TRBV7-9 to TRBJ2-4, with D hard to call. The DNA end is more similar to TRBJ2-7, so the J call may be wrong. The V gene's germline CDR1 is SEHNR and CDR2 FQNEAQ (reference sequence). This CDR3 region has 13 residues. The CDR3 region is CASSPPAAGEQYF. DNA for the CDR3: TGTGCCAGCAGCCCTCCCGCCGCCGGCGAGCAGTACTTC.

This clonotype was seen a handful of times. This chain uses TRBV29-1 with TRBJ2-1; TRBD1 agrees at 8 bases. This CDR3 region has 12 residues. The germline gives CDR1 SQVTM, CDR2 ANQGSEA. The J segment lost 7 bases and the V segment lost 7 bases, leaving 6 bases of the junction unmatched. The chain's CDR3 is CSGRGLGNEQFF. CDR3 in DNA: TGCAGCGGCAGGGGGCTAGGTAATGAGCAGTTCTTC.

This sequence joins TRBV15 and TRBJ2-5; D tentatively fits TRBD1 or TRBD2 (6 bases each). CDR1 and CDR2 (germline): LNHNV, YYDKDF (reference sequence). This CDR3 has 15 amino acids. V was cut by 5 bases and J by 3 bases, with 16 bases left in between. The CDR3 region has the DNA TGTGCCACCAGCGTTCCCAGAGGGGGGAAAGAGACCCAGTACTTC. The encoded protein is CATSVPRGGKETQYF.

The chain is built from TRBV9 and TRBJ2-5; TRBD1 matches at 8 bases. The CDR3 is made up of 15 amino acids. V lost 4 bases, J lost 3 bases, and 8 bases stayed unmatched. The V gene's germline CDR1 is SGDLS and CDR2 YYNGEE. Here the CDR3 reads CASSPPPDREETQYF. The DNA of the CDR3 is TGTGCCAGCAGCCCACCCCCGGACAGGGAAGAGACCCAGTACTTC. The full variable domain, with the rest looked up from reference TRBV9 and TRBJ2-5, is DSGVTQTPKHLITATGQRVTLRCSPRSGDLSVYWYQQSLDQGLQFLIQYYNGEERAKGNILERFSAQQFPDLHSELNLSSLELGDSALYFCASSPPPDREETQYFGPGTRLLVL.

This CDR3 reads CATSDTHGGAWKTQYF. In DNA form, the CDR3 reads TGTGCCACCAGTGATACTCACGGGGGGGCCTGGAAGACCCAGTACTTC. The J gene is TRBJ2-5, the V gene TRBV24-1, with 8 positions matching TRBD2. CDR3 length equals 16 residues. Germline V gene data show CDR1 as KGHDR and CDR2 as SFDVKD. J gave up 6 bases and V 3 bases, and 11 bases lay outside the gene matches.

The genes are TRBV14 and TRBJ1-6; D remains ambiguous. V was cut by 0 bases and J by 0 bases, with 6 bases left in between. This CDR3 region has 16 residues. Germline V gene data show CDR1 as SGHDN and CDR2 as FVKESK. The CDR3 loop is CASSQDQSSYNSPLHF. The CDR3 DNA reads TGTGCCAGCAGCCAAGACCAGAGCTCCTATAATTCACCCCTCCACTTT.

The chain couples TRBV20-1 to TRBJ2-5; a possible D gene is TRBD2 (5 bases). The better agreement between TRBJ2-7 and the DNA end casts doubt on the J call. The CDR3 has 14 amino acids. Germline-derived CDR1 and CDR2 are DFQATT and SNEGSKA (reference sequence). CDR3 coding DNA: TGCAGTGCTAGAGATGCCCAGACTATCTACGAGCAGTACTTC. This encodes CSARDAQTIYEQYF.

The sample holds one count of this clonotype. This sequence joins TRBV7-8 and TRBJ1-2, with TRBD1 as a possible D gene (6 bases). Trimming pared 5 bases from V and 2 bases from J, leaving 15 bases between. Looked up from germline, CDR1 is SGHVS and CDR2 is FQNEAQ. The CDR3 is made up of 15 amino acids. The CDR3: CASSERGQSNYGYTF. The CDR3 region has the DNA TGTGCCAGCAGCGAGAGAGGACAGTCCAACTATGGCTACACCTTC. The variable domain in full, with the rest retrieved from reference TRBV7-8 and TRBJ1-2, is GAGVSQSPRYKVAKRGQDVALRCDPISGHVSLFWYQQALGQGPEFLTYFQNEAQLDKSGLPSDRFFAERPEGSVSTLKIQRTQQEDSAVYLCASSERGQSNYGYTFGSGTRLTVV.

This clonotype was detected only a few times. The rearrangement joins TRBV27 to TRBJ1-2, with unresolved D. The CDR3 length is 12 residues. Germline CDR1 reads MNHEY; CDR2 reads SMNVEV (reference sequence). V dropped 3 bases and J dropped 7 bases, with 9 bases sitting between them. The CDR3 region is CASSFGKGGYTF. CDR3 nucleotides: TGTGCCAGCAGTTTCGGGAAAGGTGGCTACACCTTC.

This clonotype appeared once. V and J are TRBV20-1 and TRBJ2-7; D perhaps matches TRBD1 (5 bases). The CDR3 totals 15 residues. Trimming pared 6 bases from V and 0 bases from J, leaving 18 bases between. CDR1 is DFQATT, CDR2 SNEGSKA, per germline (reference sequence). Here the CDR3 reads CSATIGVFSSYEQYF. CDR3 in DNA: TGCAGTGCAACAATAGGGGTTTTCAGCTCCTACGAGCAGTACTTC.

This chain links TRBV28 with TRBJ2-7; D may correspond to TRBD1 or TRBD2 (6 bases each). V shed 6 bases and J shed 6 bases, with 18 bases lying between them. Germline V gene lookup returns CDR1 MDHEN and CDR2 SYDVKM. The CDR3 consists of 14 residues. Here the CDR3 reads CASRTRGLGGEQYF. In DNA form, the CDR3 reads TGTGCCAGCAGGACCAGGGGACTCGGAGGCGAGCAGTACTTC.

This rearrangement joins TRBV29-1 to TRBJ2-2; possible D gene TRBD1, 6 bases. The CDR3 has 16 amino acids. Per the germline V gene, CDR1 is SQVTM and CDR2 is ANQGSEA. V was clipped by 5 bases and J by 2 bases, with 18 bases between them. In DNA form, the CDR3 reads TGCAGCGTTTGGGGTCAGACAGGAAGAAACACCGGGGAGCTGTTTTTT. This codes for CSVWGQTGRNTGELFF.